The rows below give T cell receptor beta chains drawn from one sample of a study of blood T cell repertoires in COVID-19. TCRdb's table, derived via immunoSEQ multiplex PCR, lists solely in-frame clones and lacks some. The repertoire consists of 150,000 to 200,000 clones, with around 90% occurring once and the leading ten covering just under 4%. The sample was peripheral blood. The receptors derive from a woman aged 55-75 years who had recovered from COVID-19. Each CDR3 is given with its conserved first and last residue. D genes are given only for firm matches. Size is omitted from some rows. Given values are once, few, many or a class for expanded clones.

v_call: TRBV27; j_call: TRBJ1-1; d_call: TRBD1; clone_size: -; cdr3_nt: TGTGCCAGCAGTCCAAACAGGGGCACTGAAGCTTTCTTT; cdr3_aa: CASSPNRGTEAFF
v_call: TRBV4-2; j_call: TRBJ2-5; d_call: TRBD2; clone_size: -; cdr3_nt: TGTGCCAGCAGCCAAGAACTAGCGGGGGAGACCCAGTACTTC; cdr3_aa: CASSQELAGETQYF
v_call: TRBV7-9; j_call: TRBJ2-3; d_call: -; clone_size: -; cdr3_nt: TGTGCCAGCAGCTTGGACTCCTTCAGCACAGATACGCAGTATTTT; cdr3_aa: CASSLDSFSTDTQYF
v_call: TRBV24-1; j_call: TRBJ2-3; d_call: TRBD2; clone_size: -; cdr3_nt: TGTGCCACCAGTGACTTAGCGGGGGTTGGCTCAGATACGCAGTATTTT; cdr3_aa: CATSDLAGVGSDTQYF
v_call: TRBV3-1/TRBV3-2; j_call: TRBJ1-4; d_call: -; clone_size: -; cdr3_nt: TGTGCCAGCAGACCGGGACTGCGAACTCGTCAGACTAATGAAAAACTGTTTTTT; cdr3_aa: CASRPGLRTRQTNEKLFF
v_call: TRBV2; j_call: TRBJ1-1; d_call: -; clone_size: -; cdr3_nt: TGTGCCAGCAGTGCAATGGGGCAGAACACTGAAGCTTTCTTT; cdr3_aa: CASSAMGQNTEAFF
v_call: TRBV27; j_call: TRBJ2-7; d_call: -; clone_size: -; cdr3_nt: TGTGCCAGCAGTTTTTTCGGCGAGCAGTACTTC; cdr3_aa: CASSFFGEQYF
v_call: TRBV5-4; j_call: TRBJ2-6; d_call: -; clone_size: -; cdr3_nt: TGTGCCAGCAGCCCGGGGAACTCTGGGGCCAACGTCCTGACTTTC; cdr3_aa: CASSPGNSGANVLTF
v_call: TRBV3-1/TRBV3-2; j_call: TRBJ1-2; d_call: -; clone_size: -; cdr3_nt: TGTGCCAGCAGCCAAGAGCAGATCGCTAACTATGGCTACACCTTC; cdr3_aa: CASSQEQIANYGYTF
v_call: TRBV6-2/TRBV6-3; j_call: TRBJ1-5; d_call: -; clone_size: -; cdr3_nt: TGTGCCAGCAGTTACGGAGGGATAAGTAATCAGCCCCAGCATTTT; cdr3_aa: CASSYGGISNQPQHF
v_call: TRBV5-1; j_call: TRBJ1-4; d_call: -; clone_size: -; cdr3_nt: TGCGCCAGCAGCTTGTATGGAGCTCCCACTAATGAAAAACTGTTTTTT; cdr3_aa: CASSLYGAPTNEKLFF
v_call: TRBV3-1/TRBV3-2; j_call: TRBJ1-2; d_call: -; clone_size: -; cdr3_nt: TGTGCCAGCAGCCAAACCACTACAAACTATGGCTACACCTTC; cdr3_aa: CASSQTTTNYGYTF
v_call: TRBV4-1; j_call: TRBJ2-3; d_call: TRBD2; clone_size: -; cdr3_nt: TGCGCCAGCAGCCAAGCCTTGCTAGCGGGGGGCGTGGATACGCAGTATTTT; cdr3_aa: CASSQALLAGGVDTQYF
v_call: TRBV3-1/TRBV3-2; j_call: TRBJ1-5; d_call: -; clone_size: -; cdr3_nt: TGTGCCAGCAGCCCCCGGGTAGTAAGCCAGCCCCAGCATTTT; cdr3_aa: CASSPRVVSQPQHF
v_call: TRBV13; j_call: TRBJ2-5; d_call: TRBD2; clone_size: -; cdr3_nt: TGTGCCAGCAGCTTAGGCGGCGGGGGGGCCTTAGAGACCCAGTACTTC; cdr3_aa: CASSLGGGGALETQYF
v_call: TRBV5-1; j_call: TRBJ2-1; d_call: -; clone_size: -; cdr3_nt: TGCGCCAGCAGCTCTCGGGGGGACAACAATGAGCAGTTCTTC; cdr3_aa: CASSSRGDNNEQFF
v_call: TRBV2; j_call: TRBJ1-2; d_call: TRBD1; clone_size: -; cdr3_nt: TGTGCCAGCAGCACTCAGGGACAGGCGTATGGCTACACCTTC; cdr3_aa: CASSTQGQAYGYTF
v_call: TRBV7-9; j_call: TRBJ1-2; d_call: -; clone_size: -; cdr3_nt: TGTGCCAGCAGCTTAGTTGGGGGCACGGATGGCTACACCTTC; cdr3_aa: CASSLVGGTDGYTF
v_call: TRBV2; j_call: TRBJ2-7; d_call: -; clone_size: -; cdr3_nt: TGTGCCAGCAGGAGAACTGATTCCTACGAGCAGTACTTC; cdr3_aa: CASRRTDSYEQYF
v_call: TRBV29-1; j_call: TRBJ2-1; d_call: TRBD2; clone_size: -; cdr3_nt: TGCAGCGTTGATAAAAGCGGGGGAACCAATGAGCAGTTCTTC; cdr3_aa: CSVDKSGGTNEQFF
v_call: TRBV2; j_call: TRBJ1-1; d_call: -; clone_size: -; cdr3_nt: TGTGCCAGCAGAAAATGGGGGGGCACTGAAGCTTTCTTT; cdr3_aa: CASRKWGGTEAFF
v_call: TRBV7-3; j_call: TRBJ2-3; d_call: -; clone_size: -; cdr3_nt: TGTGCCAGCAGCTTATCAGGTCGATATACTAGCACAGATACGCAGTATTTT; cdr3_aa: CASSLSGRYTSTDTQYF
v_call: TRBV4-1; j_call: TRBJ1-4; d_call: -; clone_size: -; cdr3_nt: TGCGCCAGCAGCCCCTACCCAAACAGATCAACTAATGAAAAACTGTTTTTT; cdr3_aa: CASSPYPNRSTNEKLFF
v_call: TRBV11-3; j_call: TRBJ2-3; d_call: TRBD2; clone_size: -; cdr3_nt: TGTGCCAGCAGCCACATAGCGGGGGGGAGCACAGATACGCAGTATTTT; cdr3_aa: CASSHIAGGSTDTQYF
v_call: TRBV30; j_call: TRBJ1-1; d_call: TRBD1; clone_size: -; cdr3_nt: TGTGCCTGGAGTGTAGGGACAGGGCACACTGAAGCTTTCTTT; cdr3_aa: CAWSVGTGHTEAFF
v_call: TRBV28; j_call: TRBJ1-4; d_call: TRBD1; clone_size: -; cdr3_nt: TGTGCCAGCAGTTTGCAGGGGGCAAAGGATGAAAAACTGTTTTTT; cdr3_aa: CASSLQGAKDEKLFF
v_call: TRBV6-5; j_call: TRBJ1-3; d_call: -; clone_size: -; cdr3_nt: TGTGCCAGCACCAGGATACAGGGTCCAAGAAACACCATATATTTT; cdr3_aa: CASTRIQGPRNTIYF
v_call: TRBV9; j_call: TRBJ1-2; d_call: -; clone_size: -; cdr3_nt: TGTGCCAGCAGCGTAGACCCTCAGAGGGAAGGCTACACCTTC; cdr3_aa: CASSVDPQREGYTF
v_call: TRBV5-4; j_call: TRBJ2-7; d_call: -; clone_size: -; cdr3_nt: TGTGCCAGCAGCTTGGGACAGACCTCCTACGAGCAGTACTTC; cdr3_aa: CASSLGQTSYEQYF
v_call: TRBV6-5; j_call: TRBJ2-3; d_call: TRBD2; clone_size: -; cdr3_nt: TGTGCCAGCAGTACTAGCGGCACAGATACGCAGTATTTT; cdr3_aa: CASSTSGTDTQYF
v_call: TRBV9; j_call: TRBJ2-5; d_call: -; clone_size: -; cdr3_nt: TGTGCCAGCAGCGCGGGGGTCATGGGGGGAGAGACCCAGTACTTC; cdr3_aa: CASSAGVMGGETQYF
v_call: TRBV27; j_call: TRBJ1-6; d_call: TRBD1; clone_size: -; cdr3_nt: TGTGCCAGCAGTTTCGAGACAGGGTATTCACCCCTCCACTTT; cdr3_aa: CASSFETGYSPLHF
v_call: TRBV5-4; j_call: TRBJ1-2; d_call: -; clone_size: once; cdr3_nt: TGTGCCAGCAGCTTCCCAGGGGACTATGGCTACACCTTC; cdr3_aa: CASSFPGDYGYTF
v_call: TRBV2; j_call: TRBJ1-1; d_call: -; clone_size: -; cdr3_nt: TGTGCCAGCAGCCAGGAGGAGTGGACTGAAGCTTTCTTT; cdr3_aa: CASSQEEWTEAFF
v_call: TRBV30; j_call: TRBJ2-3; d_call: TRBD2; clone_size: -; cdr3_nt: TGTGCCTGGAGTCCGGGGGGGCCTTTAACAGATACGCAGTATTTT; cdr3_aa: CAWSPGGPLTDTQYF
v_call: TRBV20-1; j_call: TRBJ1-5; d_call: TRBD1; clone_size: -; cdr3_nt: TGCAGTGCGAGTTCGGGACAGAATCAGCCCCAGCATTTT; cdr3_aa: CSASSGQNQPQHF
v_call: TRBV11-3; j_call: TRBJ2-1; d_call: TRBD2; clone_size: -; cdr3_nt: TGTGCCAGCAGTCCCGGGACTAGCGGGGGGGCTTACGATGAGCAGTTCTTC; cdr3_aa: CASSPGTSGGAYDEQFF
v_call: TRBV5-8; j_call: TRBJ2-2; d_call: -; clone_size: -; cdr3_nt: TGTGCCAGCAGCTTGGGAACACGAAACACCGGGGAGCTGTTTTTT; cdr3_aa: CASSLGTRNTGELFF
v_call: TRBV18; j_call: TRBJ2-7; d_call: -; clone_size: -; cdr3_nt: TGTGCCAGCTCACCAAGGGACTCCACCCGCGAGCAGTACTTC; cdr3_aa: CASSPRDSTREQYF
v_call: TRBV9; j_call: TRBJ2-3; d_call: -; clone_size: -; cdr3_nt: TGTGCCAGCAGCGTAGTGGGGGACTCCACAGATACGCAGTATTTT; cdr3_aa: CASSVVGDSTDTQYF
v_call: TRBV13; j_call: TRBJ2-7; d_call: -; clone_size: -; cdr3_nt: TGTGCCAGCAGCTTTTCTTCCAGATCCCCCCAGTACTTC; cdr3_aa: CASSFSSRSPQYF
v_call: TRBV5-1; j_call: TRBJ1-3; d_call: -; clone_size: -; cdr3_nt: TGCGCCAGCACCCCAGGGCACTTAGCTGGAAACACCATATATTTT; cdr3_aa: CASTPGHLAGNTIYF
v_call: TRBV30; j_call: TRBJ1-1; d_call: TRBD1; clone_size: -; cdr3_nt: TGTGCCTGGACCAGGGACAGGGGTGAAGCTTTCTTT; cdr3_aa: CAWTRDRGEAFF
v_call: TRBV12-3/TRBV12-4; j_call: TRBJ2-5; d_call: -; clone_size: -; cdr3_nt: TGTGCCAGCAGTTTATGGGCACAGGGGACCCAGTACTTC; cdr3_aa: CASSLWAQGTQYF
v_call: TRBV28; j_call: TRBJ2-7; d_call: -; clone_size: once; cdr3_nt: TGTGCCAGCAGTCGCCCCACAAGTAACGAGCAGTACTTC; cdr3_aa: CASSRPTSNEQYF
v_call: TRBV16; j_call: TRBJ1-5; d_call: TRBD1; clone_size: -; cdr3_nt: TGTGCCAGCAGCCAATCCGGGACAGGATCCGGCAATCAGCCCCAGCATTTT; cdr3_aa: CASSQSGTGSGNQPQHF
v_call: TRBV28; j_call: TRBJ1-3; d_call: -; clone_size: -; cdr3_nt: TGTGCCAGCAGTTACCCTCGGGGAGGGTCTGGAAACACCATATATTTT; cdr3_aa: CASSYPRGGSGNTIYF